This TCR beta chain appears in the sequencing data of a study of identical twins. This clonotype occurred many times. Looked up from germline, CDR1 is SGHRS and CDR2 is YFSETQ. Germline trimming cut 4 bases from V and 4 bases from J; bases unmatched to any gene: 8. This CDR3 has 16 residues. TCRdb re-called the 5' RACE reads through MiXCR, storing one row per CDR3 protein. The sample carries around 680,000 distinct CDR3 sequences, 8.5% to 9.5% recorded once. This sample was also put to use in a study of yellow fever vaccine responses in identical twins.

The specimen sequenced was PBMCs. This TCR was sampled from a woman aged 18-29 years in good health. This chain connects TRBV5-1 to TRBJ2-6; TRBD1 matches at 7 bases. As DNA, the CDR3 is TGCGCCAGCAGCCAACAAACAGGGGACGGGGCCAACGTCCTGACTTTC. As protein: CASSQQTGDGANVLTF.